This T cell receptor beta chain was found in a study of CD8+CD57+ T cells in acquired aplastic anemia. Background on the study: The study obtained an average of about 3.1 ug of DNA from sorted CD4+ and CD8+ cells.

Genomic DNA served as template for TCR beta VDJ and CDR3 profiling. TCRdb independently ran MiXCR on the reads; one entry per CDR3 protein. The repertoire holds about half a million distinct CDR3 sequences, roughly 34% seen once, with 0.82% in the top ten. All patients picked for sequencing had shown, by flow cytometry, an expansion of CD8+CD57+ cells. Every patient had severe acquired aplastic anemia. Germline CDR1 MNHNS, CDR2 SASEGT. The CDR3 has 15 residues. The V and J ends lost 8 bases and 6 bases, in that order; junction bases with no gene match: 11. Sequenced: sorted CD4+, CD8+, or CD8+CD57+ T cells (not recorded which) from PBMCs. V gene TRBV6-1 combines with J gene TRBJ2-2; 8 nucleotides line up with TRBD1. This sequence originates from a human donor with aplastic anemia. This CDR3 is CASRYLQGVAGELFF. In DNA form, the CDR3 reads TGTGCCAGCCGCTATTTACAGGGGGTAGCCGGGGAGCTGTTTTTT.